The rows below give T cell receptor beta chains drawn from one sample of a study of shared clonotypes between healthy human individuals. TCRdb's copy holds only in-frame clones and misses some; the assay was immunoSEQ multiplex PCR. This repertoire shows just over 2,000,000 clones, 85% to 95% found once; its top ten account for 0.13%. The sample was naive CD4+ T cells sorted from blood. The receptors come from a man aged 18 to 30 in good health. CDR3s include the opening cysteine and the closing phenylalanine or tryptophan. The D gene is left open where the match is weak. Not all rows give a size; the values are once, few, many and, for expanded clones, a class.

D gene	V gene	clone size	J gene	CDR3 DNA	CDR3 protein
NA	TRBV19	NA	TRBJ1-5	TGTGCCAGTAGTAACGGCAGGGACGGGCGCAATCAGCCCCAGCATTTT	CASSNGRDGRNQPQHF
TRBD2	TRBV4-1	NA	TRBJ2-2	TGCGCCAGCAGCCAAGCCCCCGGGGGGGGGACCGGGGAGCTGTTTTTT	CASSQAPGGGTGELFF
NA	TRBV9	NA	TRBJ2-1	TGTGCCAGCAGCGTAGAACGGGAGAATCCCCACAATGAGCAGTTCTTC	CASSVERENPHNEQFF
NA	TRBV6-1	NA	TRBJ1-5	TGTGCCAGCAGTGAAGGGGATCCCCCACGGCCCCAGCATTTT	CASSEGDPPRPQHF
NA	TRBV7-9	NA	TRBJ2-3	TGTGCCAGCAGCTCCGGCCCGGGGGCAGATACGCAGTATTTT	CASSSGPGADTQYF
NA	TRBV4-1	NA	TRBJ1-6	TGCGCCAGCAGCCAAGACCCAGGGAGGGATTCACCCCTCCACTTT	CASSQDPGRDSPLHF
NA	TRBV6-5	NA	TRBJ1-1	TGTGCCAGCAGTTATGACAGGCAAGCAAACACTGAAGCTTTCTTT	CASSYDRQANTEAFF
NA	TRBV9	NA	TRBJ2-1	TGTGCCAGCAGCCGAAGTTACTACAATGAGCAGTTCTTC	CASSRSYYNEQFF
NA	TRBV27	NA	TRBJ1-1	TGTGCCAGCAGAGAGCTGGGGCCGACGAACACTGAAGCTTTCTTT	CASRELGPTNTEAFF
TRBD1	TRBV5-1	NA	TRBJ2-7	TGCGCCAGCAGCTCCACAGGGGGCGCGGACTACGAGCAGTACTTC	CASSSTGGADYEQYF
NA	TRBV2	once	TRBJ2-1	TGTGCCAGCAGTGAAGCCCTGACAGGATACAATGAGCAGTTCTTC	CASSEALTGYNEQFF
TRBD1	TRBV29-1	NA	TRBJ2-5	TGCAGCGTTAAAGACAGGGGGCCTTCCTACCAAGAGACCCAGTACTTC	CSVKDRGPSYQETQYF
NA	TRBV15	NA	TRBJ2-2	TGTGCCCCCCCGTGTATGGGGTCAGGGCCCGGGGAGCTGTTTTTT	CAPPCMGSGPGELFF
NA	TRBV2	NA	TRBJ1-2	TGTGCCAGCAGTGATAACTCTTGGGCAGCTAACTATGGCTACACCTTC	CASSDNSWAANYGYTF
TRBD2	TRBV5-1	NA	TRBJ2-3	TGCGCCAGCAGCCTTGCGGGGGATAGCACAGATACGCAGTATTTT	CASSLAGDSTDTQYF
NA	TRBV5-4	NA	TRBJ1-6	TGTGCCAGCAGCGCCGGGATTCTTAATTCACCCCTCCACTTT	CASSAGILNSPLHF
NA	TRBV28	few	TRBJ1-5	TGTGCCAGCAGTCCCCCAGGGGCCCTTGGCAATCAGCCCCAGCATTTT	CASSPPGALGNQPQHF
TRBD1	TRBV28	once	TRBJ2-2	TGTGCCAGCAGTTCGACAGGGGTCGGTACCGGGGAGCTGTTTTTT	CASSSTGVGTGELFF
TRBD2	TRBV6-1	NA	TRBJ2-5	TGTGCCAGCAGTGAAAGGCAGGGAGGGCAGACCCAGTACTTC	CASSERQGGQTQYF
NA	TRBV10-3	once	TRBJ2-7	TGTGCCATCAGAAACGACAGCTACGAGCAGTACTTC	CAIRNDSYEQYF
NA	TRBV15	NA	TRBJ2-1	TGTGCCACCAGCACATCAAAGAGCTCCTACAATGAGCAGTTCTTC	CATSTSKSSYNEQFF
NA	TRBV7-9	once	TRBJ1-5	TGTGCCAGCAGCTTAGAAGGCCCCCAGCCCCAGCATTTT	CASSLEGPQPQHF
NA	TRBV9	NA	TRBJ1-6	TGTGCCAGCAGCGTAGTGGAGGATTCACCCCTCCACTTT	CASSVVEDSPLHF
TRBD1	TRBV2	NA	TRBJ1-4	TGTGCCAGCAGTAAACAGGGGATAAATGAAAAACTGTTTTTT	CASSKQGINEKLFF